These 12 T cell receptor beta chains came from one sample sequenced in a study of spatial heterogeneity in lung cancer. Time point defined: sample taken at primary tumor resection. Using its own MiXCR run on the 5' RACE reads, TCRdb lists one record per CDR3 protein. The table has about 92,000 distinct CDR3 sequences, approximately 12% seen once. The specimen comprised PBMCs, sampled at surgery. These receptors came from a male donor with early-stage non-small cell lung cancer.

Here the CDR3 reads CASSLARNLYNEQFF. CDR3 coding DNA: TGTGCCAGCAGCTTAGCCAGGAACCTTTACAATGAGCAGTTCTTC. The chain uses TRBV7-6 and TRBJ2-1, with no clear D. This CDR3 has 15 residues. Germline-derived CDR1 and CDR2 are SGHVS and FNYEAQ. The V end lost 0 bases, the J end lost 4 bases, and 10 bases lay between the germline ends.

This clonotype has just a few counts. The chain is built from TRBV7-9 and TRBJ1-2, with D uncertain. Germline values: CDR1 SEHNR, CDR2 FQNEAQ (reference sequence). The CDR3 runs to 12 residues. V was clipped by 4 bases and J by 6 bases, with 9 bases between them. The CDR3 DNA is TGTGCCAGCAGCTCCCACTTAGATGGCTACACCTTC. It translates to CASSSHLDGYTF.

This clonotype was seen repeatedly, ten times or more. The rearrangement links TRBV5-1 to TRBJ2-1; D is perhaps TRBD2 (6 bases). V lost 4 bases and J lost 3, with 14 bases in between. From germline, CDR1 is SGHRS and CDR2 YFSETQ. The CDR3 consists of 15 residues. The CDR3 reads CASSQGGEGYNEQFF. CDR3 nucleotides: TGCGCCAGCAGCCAAGGCGGGGAAGGCTACAATGAGCAGTTCTTC.

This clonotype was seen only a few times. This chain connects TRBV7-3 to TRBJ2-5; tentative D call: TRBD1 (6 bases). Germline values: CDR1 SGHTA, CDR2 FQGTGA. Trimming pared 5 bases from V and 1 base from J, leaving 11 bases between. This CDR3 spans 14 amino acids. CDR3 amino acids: CASSRAGVQETQYF. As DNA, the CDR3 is TGTGCCAGCAGCCGGGCAGGGGTCCAAGAGACCCAGTACTTC.

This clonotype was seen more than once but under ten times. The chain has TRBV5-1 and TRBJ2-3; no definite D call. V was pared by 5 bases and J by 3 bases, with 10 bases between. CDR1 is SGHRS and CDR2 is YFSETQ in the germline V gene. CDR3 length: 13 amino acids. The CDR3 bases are TGCGCCAGCAGTGGGGTGGGGACAGATACGCAGTATTTT. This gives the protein CASSGVGTDTQYF.

For the CDR3, the DNA is TGTGCCAGCAGCCCACCAGGACAGGGGGATAATTCACCCCTCCACTTT. The encoded protein is CASSPPGQGDNSPLHF. The chain combines TRBV7-2 with TRBJ1-6; the match to TRBD1 covers 10 bases. Germline lookup yields CDR1 SGHTA and CDR2 FQGNSA. Trimming took 5 bases from V and 5 from J; bases not matched to a gene: 6. The CDR3 has 16 amino acids.

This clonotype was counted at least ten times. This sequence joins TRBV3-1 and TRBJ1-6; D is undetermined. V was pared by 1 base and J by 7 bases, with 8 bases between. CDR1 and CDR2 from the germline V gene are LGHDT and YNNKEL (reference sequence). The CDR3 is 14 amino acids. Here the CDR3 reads CASSQGVQNSPLHF. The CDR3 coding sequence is TGTGCCAGCAGCCAAGGTGTCCAGAATTCACCCCTCCACTTT.

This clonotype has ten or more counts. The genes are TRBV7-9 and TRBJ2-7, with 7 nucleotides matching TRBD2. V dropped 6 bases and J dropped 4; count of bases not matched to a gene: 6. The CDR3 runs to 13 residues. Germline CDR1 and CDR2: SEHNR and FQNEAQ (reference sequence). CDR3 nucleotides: TGTGCCAGCAGAGCGGCGGGAGCGTACGAGCAGTACTTC. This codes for CASRAAGAYEQYF. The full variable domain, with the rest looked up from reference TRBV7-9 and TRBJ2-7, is DTGVSQNPRHKITKRGQNVTFRCDPISEHNRLYWYRQTLGQGPEFLTYFQNEAQLEKSRLLSDRFSAERPKGSFSTLEIQRTEQGDSAMYLCASRAAGAYEQYFGPGTRLTVT.

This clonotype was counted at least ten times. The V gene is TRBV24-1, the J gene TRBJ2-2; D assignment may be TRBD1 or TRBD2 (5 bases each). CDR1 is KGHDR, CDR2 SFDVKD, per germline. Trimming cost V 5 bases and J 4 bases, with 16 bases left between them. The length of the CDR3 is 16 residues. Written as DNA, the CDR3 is TGTGCCACCAGTGTTCCGGGACGGAGGCCCACCGGGGAGCTGTTTTTT. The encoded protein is CATSVPGRRPTGELFF.

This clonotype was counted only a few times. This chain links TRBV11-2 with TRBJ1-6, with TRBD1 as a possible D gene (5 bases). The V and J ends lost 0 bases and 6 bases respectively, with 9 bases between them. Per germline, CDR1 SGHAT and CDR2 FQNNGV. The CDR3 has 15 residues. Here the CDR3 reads CASSLEGQGNSPLHF. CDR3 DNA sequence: TGTGCCAGCAGCTTAGAAGGCCAGGGTAATTCACCCCTCCACTTT.

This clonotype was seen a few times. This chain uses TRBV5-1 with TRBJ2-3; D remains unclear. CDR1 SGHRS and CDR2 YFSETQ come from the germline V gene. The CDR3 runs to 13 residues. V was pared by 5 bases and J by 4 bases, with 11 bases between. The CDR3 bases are TGCGCCAGCAGTCCGGTGGCCCCAGATACGCAGTATTTT. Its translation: CASSPVAPDTQYF.

The CDR3 DNA is TGTGCCAGCAGCGTACCTAGCGGGGGTCCCCAAGAGACCCAGTACTTC. Its protein product is CASSVPSGGPQETQYF. This sequence joins TRBV9 and TRBJ2-5; 10 positions match TRBD2. J lost 1 base, V lost 1 base, and 4 bases had no gene match. From germline, CDR1 is SGDLS and CDR2 YYNGEE. The CDR3 has 16 amino acids.